This T cell receptor beta chain was identified in a study of shared clonotypes between healthy human individuals. Study-level findings and limits: Between a handful of donors, naive CD4 clonotypes were shared at a level of around 4.8%.

The V segment lost 1 base and the J segment 1 base; nucleotides outside the gene matches: 4. The length of the CDR3 is 15 residues. The germline V gene encodes CDR1 LNHNV and CDR2 YYDKDF (reference sequence). Details on this clone: Its antigen remains unidentified.

The material for each subset, its genomic DNA, was split evenly across several immunoSEQ plates. This table comes from immunoSEQ multiplex PCR, and its TCRdb copy is limited to in-frame clones, with some not included. The table includes millions of clones, roughly 95% detected once. Naive-designated CD8 cells lacked CD45RO, were positively enriched for CCR7, and omitted terminally differentiated effector memory CD45RA+ cells. The chain combines TRBV15 with TRBJ2-7; 7 nucleotides align to TRBD1. Material for sequencing was naive CD8+ T cells sorted from blood. This clonotype was obtained from a man between 18 and 35 years old in good health. CDR3 in amino acids: CATSRGPGQSYEQYF. The CDR3 bases are TGTGCCACCAGCAGAGGCCCGGGACAGTCCTACGAGCAGTACTTC.